This TCR beta chain was recovered during a study of Ad26.COV2.S vaccination and SARS-CoV-2 variants. On the study more broadly: Donor got 5x10^10 or 1x10^11 viral particles of Ad26.COV2.S. Findings and limits, study-wide: The study found higher spike-specific TCR breadth in vaccine than placebo recipients.

To note about this clone: Its antigen remains unknown.

Treatment indicated: some 19 received Ad26.COV2.S at low or high dose, single or two shots; about 5 received placebo; per-sample allocation not given. Samples came from day 63 after the first vaccine or placebo injection. V was shortened by 4 bases and J by 2 bases, with 16 bases between the two germline ends. Germline CDR1 and CDR2: SGHTA and FQGNSA. The CDR3 is 16 residues long. The table came from immunoSEQ multiplex PCR; TCRdb's copy has only in-frame clones and leaves some out. The data contain 450,000 to 550,000 clones, roughly nine tenths of them singletons. This specimen consisted of peripheral blood, obtained in a trial of Ad26.COV2.S vaccine versus placebo. The chain is built from TRBV7-2 and TRBJ2-3; D not certain. The receptor's source is a person between 18 and 59 years old who received the Ad26.COV2.S COVID-19 vaccine or a placebo. In DNA form, the CDR3 reads TGTGCCAGCAGCTCCTTTGCCCCGGTCTTCACAGATACGCAGTATTTT. It is translated as CASSSFAPVFTDTQYF.